This T cell receptor (beta chain) was sequenced during a study of shared clonotypes between healthy human individuals (TCRdb year 2020). In the study overall: A couple of women and a few men aged 18 to 49 years were included in the cohort. For each donor, CD4 naive and CD4 memory were each given three plates, CD8 naive was given two plates, and CD8 memory was given one plate. To estimate repertoire size and how much clonotypes are shared between individuals, the study performed deep sequencing of blood TCR repertoires from 4 to 6 healthy adults. Different laboratories and diverse techniques were used to prepare libraries and sequence TCR repertoires, to increase sequencing depth and limit assay-specific biases. Each donor's leukapheresis produced roughly between roughly 0.85 and 9.5 billion PBMCs.

TCR CDR3 regions were amplified from genomic DNA by multiplex PCR using the deep immunoSEQ assay. Extracted genomic DNA from each cell subset was spread evenly across all wells of several immunoSEQ 96-well plates, with each plate serving as a replicate. For sorted subsets, 200 to 250 ng of genomic DNA, equivalent to roughly 30,000 T cell genomes, went into each replicate PCR. Purified libraries were quantified with a Qubit 3.0 fluorometer, sized on a Bioanalyzer 2100, and re-quantified with the KAPA Library Quantification kit. Each immunoSEQ 96-well plate was sequenced on its own single-read 150-cycle Illumina NextSeq 550 flow cell. The original methods were these. Because the immunoSEQ output held only junctional sequences and lacked quality scores, the filtering could not match the filtering applied to full-length reads. Sequences were annotated with PyIR, a Python wrapper for IgBLAST v1.9, using IMGT germline references to assign V/J genes and CDR3. Any read was removed if the V/J assignment was weak (E-value above 1e-6), the CDR3 was missing, or the read contained stop codons, out-of-frame junctions, or ambiguous translated residues. V3J clonotypes were defined as sequences sharing the same inferred V gene, J gene, and CDR3 amino acid sequence. Percentage overlap between repertoires was computed as shared unique clonotypes divided by the size of the smaller repertoire. Repertoire richness was assessed with RTK rarefaction, the Chao1 estimator, and Recon v2.1 estimates of unobserved clonotypes. Generation probabilities for all TCRbeta clonotypes obtained by the gDNA method from several donors were computed using OLGA. The clones in this table, taken by TCRdb from immuneACCESS, are in-frame only. Not every clone is retained; where verified, under half of the shortfall comes from an unresolved V gene, and the cause of the rest is unknown. For V, J and clone size, that table is used; D and trimming come from the DNA. The sample table lists some 2,100,000 clones, roughly 91% of them with a count of one. The ten largest clones represent roughly 1.8% of the sample.

In regard to this clone: Its antigen remains undetermined. Base-call qualities are not available, and no considerably larger clone is one nucleotide away.

The germline V gene (reference sequence) sets CDR1 to GTSNPN and CDR2 to SVGIG. Cut back by 8 bases and 10 bases, the V and J ends lie 13 bases apart. The CDR3 spans 10 residues, from the cysteine through the phenylalanine. The kept DNA is CDR3 alone, 30 bases in frame from the first base. Here is what the overall study found, with its caveats: Only blood was sampled, and tissue TCR repertoires likely differ from those in blood. Because the study included a small number of donors, the genetic and exposure-history diversity represented was limited. Based on pairwise subsampling, the degree of clonotype sharing among donors was expected to be affected by sequencing depth. Compared with non-shared clonotypes, the clonotypes found in all four sorted-subset donors had higher generation probabilities. Estimated clonotype richness was generally larger for naive than for memory subsets. When a handful of donors were compared, the shared fraction of clonotypes was about 5.4% for naive CD4, 3.5% to 4% for naive CD8, more than 2% for memory CD4, and roughly 0.4% for memory CD8. Even with the large sequencing depth, rarefaction of the sorted-subset datasets indicated that sequencing was incomplete.

CD8 naive samples were CD45RO-negative cells positively selected for CCR7, giving a CD45RA+CCR7+ population that excluded TemRA cells. Donors were healthy HIV-negative adults with no recently reported acute infections or vaccinations. Only Caucasian adults living in Nashville, Tennessee, USA were represented among the donors. Blood was collected by leukapheresis, and PBMCs were isolated by Ficoll-Histopaque density gradient centrifugation and then cryopreserved in liquid nitrogen vapor phase. Analytical flow cytometry was used to check the purity and quantity of every magnetically sorted T cell population. From each sorted fraction, genomic DNA was isolated and quantified by UV absorbance on a Nanodrop 2000c.

The sequenced material came from naive CD8+ T cells from PBMCs. The cell subset or site label, as the study defines it: CD45RA+CCR7+. The receptor chain draws on TRBV30 and TRBJ2-3; there is no confident call for the D gene. The TCR sequence derives from a man aged 18 to 35 in good health. Some clones in this sample may be carry-over from other donors' samples. The CDR3 in this case is CAGSSVPQYF. The DNA reads as follows: TGTGCCGGCTCTTCTGTGCCGCAGTATTTT.